This paragraph covers one T cell receptor beta chain sequence. Its antigen is unknown. No much larger clone exists at a distance of one base, and base qualities are not known. Total RNA and DNA were co-extracted from about 19-30 mg of bulk tissue with the AllPrep DNA/RNA mini kit, without cell sorting. Between late 2015 and early 2016, several patients in China with histopathologically diagnosed primary liver carcinoma had surgical resection. Chronic HBV infection was present in the patients, and the patients were treatment-naive at sampling. Each tumor was sampled at five spatially separated regions: the tumor centre plus the superior, inferior, left-lateral and right-lateral poles. Histology showed that every tumor sample contained more than 85% viable tumor cells. Fresh tumor and adjacent tissue pieces were bisected, with one half stored in RNAlater at -80 degrees C and the other half sent for histology.

Using a constant-region primer and ProtoScript II reverse transcriptase, TCRbeta-specific cDNA was reverse-transcribed from around 500 ng total RNA. TCRbeta libraries were built with three nested multiplex PCR rounds, a slightly modified ARM-PCR procedure. Each of the first two PCR rounds ran for about 10 cycles using multiplex TRBV1-TRBV30 forward primers together with a Cbeta reverse primer. Sample barcodes and Illumina adapters were added in a final 25-cycle PCR with Deep VentR polymerase. Before sequencing, amplicons between 200 and 500 bp were purified from gel using a QIAquick gel extraction kit. TCRbeta amplicons were sequenced on an Illumina HiSeq 2500 with 250-bp paired-end reads. In the paper's pipeline: Quality trimming of reads was performed with Trimmomatic v0.33, and paired reads were merged with FLASH v1.2.11 so that full CDR3 sequences could be recovered. MiGEC v1.2.1b assigned V, D and J germline segments to the rearranged TCRbeta sequences. Clonotype statistics and Shannon-Wiener diversity indices were computed with VDJtools v1.0.0. Except for diversity analysis, only each sample's 250 most abundant clonotypes were used in subsequent analyses to reduce sampling bias. The public reads were quality trimmed at Q25 with fastp and then assembled into clones with MiXCR by TCRdb, keeping productive beta chains. Each CDR3 protein appears once, grouped with its most common genes and DNA. In this record, the V and J calls reflect TCRdb's handling and not the investigators' own analysis. Within this sample are 100,000 to 150,000 distinct CDR3 sequences, with 64% of them counted one time only. The ten biggest clones cover more than 7% of the sample.

The source of the sample is a study of tumor-infiltrating lymphocytes in primary liver carcinoma (dated by TCRdb to the late 2010s). Context from the whole study: The five patients, three men and two women aged 30 to 69 years, had hepatocellular carcinoma (four) or combined HCC and intrahepatic cholangiocarcinoma (one). The five patients had tumors staged T1-T3 N0M0, with maximum diameters ranging from about 4.2 to 10 cm. Samples yielded roughly 3.5 to 8 million productive TCRbeta reads; read depth did not differ significantly between tissue types. TCRbeta repertoire sequencing, expression microarrays and whole-exome sequencing were combined in the study across five regions of each liver tumor, with adjacent normal tissue and blood also included. TCRbeta repertoire sequencing covered 35 specimens from 5 patients: roughly 25 tumor regions, 5 adjacent noncancerous liver tissues and 5 peripheral blood samples. To link TCRbeta repertoire diversity with the local molecular phenotype, the roughly 27 tumor region samples were profiled using Agilent mRNA microarrays. Repertoires from technical replicates were highly reproducible, with mean shared-clone rates roughly 0.87 and correlation coefficients above 0.95.

The CDR3 spans 14 residues, from the cysteine through the phenylalanine. The kept DNA is CDR3 alone, 42 bases in frame from the first base. A distance of 13 bases separates the germline ends of V and J, which lose 6 bases and 0 bases respectively. Looking up the germline V gene yields CDR1 SQVTM and CDR2 ANQGSEA. Study-level results and caveats: Since the samples were bulk and unsorted, there was no way to compare CD4+ and CD8+ T cell repertoires. The study included only 4 to 6 patients, and the authors note findings should be validated in a larger study. Because sequencing covered only the TCR beta chain and unpaired alpha chains were not captured, true repertoire diversity is likely underestimated. Repertoire overlap was found to be higher between tumor regions (mean roughly 36%) than between tumor-adjacent (about 17%) or tumor-blood (around 14%) pairs, consistent with antigen-driven expansion. Only about 8-24% of top clones were present in all five regions of a tumor, suggesting spatial heterogeneity of tumor-infiltrating T cells. The top 250 clones made up a significantly larger repertoire fraction in tumors than in blood (p = 0.039).

The rearrangement joined TRBV29-1 to TRBJ2-3, with the D gene not confidently named. The material sequenced was liver tumor tissue from sampling region 3. This sample's cell subset or site label indicates: tumor region T3, left-lateral pole. The sequence was obtained from a woman aged 60 to 75 with primary liver carcinoma and hepatitis B virus infection. The CDR3 here reads CSVQHSPSTDTQYF. The nucleotide sequence is given as TGCAGCGTCCAGCATAGCCCAAGCACAGATACGCAGTATTTT.